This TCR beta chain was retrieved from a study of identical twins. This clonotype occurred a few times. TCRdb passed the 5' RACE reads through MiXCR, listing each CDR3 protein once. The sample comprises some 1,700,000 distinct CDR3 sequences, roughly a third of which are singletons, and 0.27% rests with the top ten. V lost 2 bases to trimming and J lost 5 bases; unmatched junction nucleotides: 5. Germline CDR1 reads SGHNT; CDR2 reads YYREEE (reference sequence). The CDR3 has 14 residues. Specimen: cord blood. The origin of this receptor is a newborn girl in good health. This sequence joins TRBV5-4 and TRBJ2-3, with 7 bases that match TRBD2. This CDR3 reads CASSFGGSLDTQYF. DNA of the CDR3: TGTGCCAGCAGCTTTGGCGGGAGTTTAGATACGCAGTATTTT. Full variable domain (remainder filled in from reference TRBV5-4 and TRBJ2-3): ETGVTQSPTHLIKTRGQQVTLRCSSQSGHNTVSWYQQALGQGPQFIFQYYREEENGRGNFPPRFSGLQFPNYSSELNVNALELDDSALYLCASSFGGSLDTQYFGPGTRLTVL.